This TCR beta chain was sequenced in a study of STAT5B mutations in CD4+ large granular lymphocyte leukemia. Assay: immunoSEQ multiplex PCR; the TCRdb copy retains only in-frame clones and omits some. The data show 30,000 to 40,000 clones, with roughly 88% seen just once and roughly 0.98% held by the top ten. Germline V gene sequence: CDR1 MNHEY, CDR2 SMNVEV (reference sequence). The CDR3 totals 13 residues. The V and J ends lost 2 bases and 2 bases respectively, with 7 bases between them. V gene TRBV27 combines with J gene TRBJ2-7; no clear D gene. The TCR sequence derives from a human donor in good health. Sequenced material: CD4+ T cells from blood buffy coats. CDR3 protein: CASSLTSPYEQYF. CDR3 nucleotides: TGTGCCAGCAGTTTAACCTCCCCCTACGAGCAGTACTTC.